The clone carrying this T cell receptor (beta chain) was detected once. The germline CDR1 and CDR2 sequences are SGHVS and FQNEAQ. The CDR3 runs to 14 residues. V was clipped by 5 bases and J by 4 bases; unmatched bases: 5. This sample is drawn from a study of shared clonotypes between healthy human individuals. Genomic DNA (from each subset) was split evenly across several immunoSEQ plates. The assay was immunoSEQ multiplex PCR, and TCRdb's table has in-frame clones only and misses some. This sample has some 2.1 million clones, with about 94% found just once. Naive CD8 cells lacked CD45RO and underwent positive selection for CCR7, leaving out terminally differentiated effector memory CD45RA+ cells.

This chain links TRBV7-8 with TRBJ1-2; 9 nucleotides match TRBD1. What was sequenced was naive CD8+ T cells sorted from blood. The origin of this receptor is a man between 18 and 35 years old in good health. CDR3 sequence: CASSPGQGGYGYTF. CDR3 in DNA: TGTGCCAGCAGCCCGGGACAGGGCGGCTATGGCTACACCTTC.